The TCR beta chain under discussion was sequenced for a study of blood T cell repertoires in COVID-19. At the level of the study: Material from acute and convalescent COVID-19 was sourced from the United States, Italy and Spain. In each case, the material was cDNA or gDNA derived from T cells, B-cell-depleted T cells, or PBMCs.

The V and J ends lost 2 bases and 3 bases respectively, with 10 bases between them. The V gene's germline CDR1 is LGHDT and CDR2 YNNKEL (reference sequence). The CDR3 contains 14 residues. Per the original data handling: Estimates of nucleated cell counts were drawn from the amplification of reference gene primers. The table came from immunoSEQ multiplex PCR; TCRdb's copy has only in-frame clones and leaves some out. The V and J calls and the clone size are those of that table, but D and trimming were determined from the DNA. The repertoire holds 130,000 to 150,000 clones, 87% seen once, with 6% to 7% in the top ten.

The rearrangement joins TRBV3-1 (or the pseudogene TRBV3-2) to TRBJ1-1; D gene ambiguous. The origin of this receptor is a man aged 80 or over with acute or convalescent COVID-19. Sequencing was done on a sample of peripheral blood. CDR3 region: CASSQWLRDTEAFF. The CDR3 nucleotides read TGTGCCAGCAGCCAATGGTTGCGGGACACTGAAGCTTTCTTT.